The 13 T cell receptor beta chains below all came from one sample that was sequenced in a study of control samples from healthy donors and cancer patients. Only in-frame clones appear in the TCRdb table, and some are missing; sequencing was by immunoSEQ multiplex PCR. Altogether some 99,000 clones are present, around 89% being singletons, with the ten largest covering about 16%. Sequencing was done on a sample of blood. These receptors originate from a woman aged 45-59 years in good health.

This chain joins TRBV6-5 and TRBJ2-3; 7 nucleotides agree with TRBD1. Trimming removed 4 bases from V and 2 bases from J; junction bases left unmatched: 6. This CDR3 has 15 amino acids. Germline V lookup: CDR1 MNHEY, CDR2 SVGAGI. The chain's CDR3 is CASSLQGRDTDTQYF. CDR3 bases: TGTGCCAGCAGTTTACAGGGGAGAGACACAGATACGCAGTATTTT.

The J gene is TRBJ2-7, the V gene TRBV2, with no clear D. Germline assignment: CDR1 SNHLY and CDR2 FYNNEI. Trimming took 6 bases from V and 6 from J, leaving 9 bases between them. The CDR3 has 11 amino acids. CDR3 amino acids: CASRGLSEQYF. For the CDR3, the DNA is TGTGCCAGCAGGGGCCTCAGCGAGCAGTACTTC.

DNA for the CDR3: TGTGCCAGCAGGAGACAGGGGTTAGACTCACCCCTCCACTTT. Protein sequence: CASRRQGLDSPLHF. This chain joins TRBV5-4 and TRBJ1-6; 8 bases are a match to TRBD1. After removal of 5 bases from V and 10 bases from J, the junction contained 8 bases not matched to a gene. Germline lookup yields CDR1 SGHNT and CDR2 YYREEE (reference sequence). The CDR3 loop spans 14 amino acids. Full variable domain (outside the CDR3, taken from reference TRBV5-4 and TRBJ1-6): ETGVTQSPTHLIKTRGQQVTLRCSSQSGHNTVSWYQQALGQGPQFIFQYYREEENGRGNFPPRFSGLQFPNYSSELNVNALELDDSALYLCASRRQGLDSPLHFGNGTRLTVT.

The rearrangement links TRBV9 to TRBJ1-2; D not resolved. The germline gives CDR1 SGDLS, CDR2 YYNGEE. The CDR3 is 14 amino acids. V shed 0 bases and J shed 7 bases, with 13 bases lying between them. This CDR3 reads CASSVGQASGGYTF. As DNA, the CDR3 is TGTGCCAGCAGCGTAGGGCAGGCCTCCGGTGGCTACACCTTC.

The chain has TRBV7-2 and TRBJ1-5; no clear D gene. This CDR3 comprises 14 residues. Germline V gene data show CDR1 as SGHTA and CDR2 as FQGNSA. Trimming pared 3 bases from V and 2 bases from J, leaving 8 bases between. The CDR3: CASSLILGNQPQHF. The CDR3 DNA sequence: TGTGCCAGCAGCTTGATCTTGGGCAATCAGCCCCAGCATTTT.

This rearrangement joins TRBV30 to TRBJ1-5; no firm D call. The CDR3 contains 13 residues. Trimming pared 2 bases from V and 1 base from J, leaving 6 bases between. Per germline, CDR1 GTSNPN and CDR2 SVGIG (reference sequence). DNA of the CDR3: TGTGCCTGGAGTACCAGGAGCAATCAGCCCCAGCATTTT. Translated, it gives CAWSTRSNQPQHF.

The V gene is TRBV18, the J gene TRBJ1-2; D is possibly TRBD1 (6 bases). The CDR3 spans 13 residues. From germline, CDR1 is KGHSH and CDR2 LQKENI. V gave up 1 base and J gave up 6 bases, with 9 bases separating them. For the CDR3, the DNA is TGTGCCAGCTCACCACGGGGGGCGGATGGCTACACCTTC. It yields the protein CASSPRGADGYTF. Together with reference TRBV18 and TRBJ1-2, the CDR3 gives the full variable domain: NAGVMQNPRHLVRRRGQEARLRCSPMKGHSHVYWYRQLPEEGLKFMVYLQKENIIDESGMPKERFSAEFPKEGPSILRIQQVVRGDSAAYFCASSPRGADGYTFGSGTRLTVV.

The rearrangement links TRBV14 to TRBJ2-5; 15 bases fit TRBD2. The V and J ends lost 3 bases and 5 bases, in that order; junction bases with no gene match: 13. The CDR3 length is 19 residues. Germline lookup yields CDR1 SGHDN and CDR2 FVKESK. CDR3 DNA: TGTGCCAGCAGCCATATTCCGGGACTAGCGGGGGGACGCCGGGAGACCCAGTACTTC. Translated, it gives CASSHIPGLAGGRRETQYF.

The chain is built from TRBV12-5 and TRBJ1-1; tentatively, D is TRBD1 (5 bases). CDR3 size: 13 residues. The V end lost 5 bases, the J end lost 3 bases, and 10 bases lay between the germline ends. CDR1 is LGHNT, CDR2 FRNRAP, per germline. CDR3 nucleotides: TGTGCTAGTGGTCCAGACAGACACACTGAAGCTTTCTTT. Its protein product is CASGPDRHTEAFF. Full variable domain (outside the CDR3, taken from reference TRBV12-5 and TRBJ1-1): DARVTQTPRHKVTEMGQEVTMRCQPILGHNTVFWYRQTMMQGLELLAYFRNRAPLDDSGMPKDRFSAEMPDATLATLKIQPSEPRDSAVYFCASGPDRHTEAFFGQGTRLTVV.

The table lists this clone with a count of one. The rearrangement joins TRBV5-5 to TRBJ1-1; D is perhaps TRBD1 (5 bases). The germline V gene has CDR1 SGHKS and CDR2 YYEKEE (reference sequence). The CDR3 is 14 amino acids. Deletions cut 3 bases from V and 1 base from J, with 10 bases between. CDR3 bases: TGTGCCAGCAGCTCCCGGGACGGGAACACTGAAGCTTTCTTT. Encoded protein: CASSSRDGNTEAFF.

The chain combines TRBV9 with TRBJ2-3, with 14 bases that match TRBD2. Germline V gives CDR1 SGDLS, CDR2 YYNGEE. V shed 4 bases and J 8 bases; nucleotides not matched to a gene: 3. This CDR3 comprises 14 residues. CDR3 residues: CASSPGTSGGTQYF. CDR3 nucleotides: TGTGCCAGCAGCCCAGGGACTAGCGGGGGTACGCAGTATTTT.

This chain joins TRBV12-3 or TRBV12-4 and TRBJ2-2; 7 nucleotides agree with TRBD1. CDR3 length: 13 residues. The trim removed 5 bases at V and 6 bases at J, leaving 3 bases unmatched. The CDR3 sequence: CASSLQGAGELFF. The DNA of the CDR3 is TGTGCCAGCAGTCTCCAGGGGGCCGGGGAGCTGTTTTTT.

CDR3 coding DNA: TGTGCCAGCAGCCAAGATAGGGCAGGGGCGGCAGATACGCAGTATTTT. It is translated as CASSQDRAGAADTQYF. The gene calls are TRBV3-1 (or the pseudogene TRBV3-2) and TRBJ2-3, with D tentatively TRBD1 (6 bases). CDR3 length: 16 residues. Germline assignment: CDR1 LGHDT and CDR2 YNNKEL (reference sequence). Trimming left V 0 bases short and J 4 bases short, with 14 bases between.